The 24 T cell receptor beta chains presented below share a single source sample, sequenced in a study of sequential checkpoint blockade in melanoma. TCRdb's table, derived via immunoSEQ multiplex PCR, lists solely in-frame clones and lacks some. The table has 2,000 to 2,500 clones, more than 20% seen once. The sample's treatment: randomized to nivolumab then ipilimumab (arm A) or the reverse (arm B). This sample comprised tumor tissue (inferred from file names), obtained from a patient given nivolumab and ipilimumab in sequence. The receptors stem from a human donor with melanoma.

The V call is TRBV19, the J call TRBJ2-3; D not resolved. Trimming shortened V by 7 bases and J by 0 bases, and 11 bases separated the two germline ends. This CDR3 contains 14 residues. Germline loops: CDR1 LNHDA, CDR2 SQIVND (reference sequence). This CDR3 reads CASTSGYSTDTQYF. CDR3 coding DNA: TGTGCCAGTACCTCAGGTTATAGCACAGATACGCAGTATTTT.

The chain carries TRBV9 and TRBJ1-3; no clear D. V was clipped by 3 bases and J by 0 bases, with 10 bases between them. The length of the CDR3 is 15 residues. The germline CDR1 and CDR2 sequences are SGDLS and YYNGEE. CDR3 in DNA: TGTGCCAGCAGCGGGGATATCGACTCTGGAAACACCATATATTTT. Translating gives CASSGDIDSGNTIYF.

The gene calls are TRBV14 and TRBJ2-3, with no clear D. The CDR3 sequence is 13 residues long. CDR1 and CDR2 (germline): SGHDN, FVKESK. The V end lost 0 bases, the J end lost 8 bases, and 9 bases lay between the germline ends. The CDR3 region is CASSQDTGGTQYF. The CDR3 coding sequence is TGTGCCAGCAGCCAAGATACGGGTGGTACGCAGTATTTT.

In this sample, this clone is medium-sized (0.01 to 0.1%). CDR3 sequence: CASSYRTAGTEQYF. CDR3 DNA: TGTGCCAGCAGTTACCGGACCGCTGGGACCGAGCAGTACTTC. The V gene is TRBV6-8, the J gene TRBJ2-7; either TRBD1 or TRBD2 may supply D (5 bases each). Trimming took off 2 bases at V and 6 bases at J, with 14 bases between the two ends. This CDR3 has 14 residues. Germline assignment: CDR1 MNHGY and CDR2 SAAAGT.

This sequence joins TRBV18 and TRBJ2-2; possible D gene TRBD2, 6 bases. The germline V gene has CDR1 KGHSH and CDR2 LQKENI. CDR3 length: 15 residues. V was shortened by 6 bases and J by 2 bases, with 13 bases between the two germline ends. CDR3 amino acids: CASSNSAGNTGELFF. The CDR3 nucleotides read TGTGCCAGCTCTAACTCAGCGGGCAACACCGGGGAGCTGTTTTTT.

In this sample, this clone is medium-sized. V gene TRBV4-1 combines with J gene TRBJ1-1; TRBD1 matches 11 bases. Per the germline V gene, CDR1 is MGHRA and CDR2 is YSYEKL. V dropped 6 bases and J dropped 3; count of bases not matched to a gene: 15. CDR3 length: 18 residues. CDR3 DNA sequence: TGCGCCAGCAGTCATACCGGGACAGGGGGTATCGGGGACACTGAAGCTTTCTTT. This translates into CASSHTGTGGIGDTEAFF.

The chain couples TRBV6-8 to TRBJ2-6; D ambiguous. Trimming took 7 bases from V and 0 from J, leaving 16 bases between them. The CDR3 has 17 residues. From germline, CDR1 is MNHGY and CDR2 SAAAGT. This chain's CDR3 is CASTHGLTSSGANVLTF. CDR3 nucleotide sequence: TGTGCCAGCACCCACGGATTGACGTCCTCTGGGGCCAACGTCCTGACTTTC.

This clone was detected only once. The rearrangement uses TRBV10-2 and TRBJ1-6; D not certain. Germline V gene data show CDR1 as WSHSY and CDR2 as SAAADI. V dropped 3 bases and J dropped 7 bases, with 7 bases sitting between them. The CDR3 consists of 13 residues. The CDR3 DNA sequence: TGCGCCAGCAGTGACAGGTTAAATTCACCCCTCCACTTT. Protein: CASSDRLNSPLHF.

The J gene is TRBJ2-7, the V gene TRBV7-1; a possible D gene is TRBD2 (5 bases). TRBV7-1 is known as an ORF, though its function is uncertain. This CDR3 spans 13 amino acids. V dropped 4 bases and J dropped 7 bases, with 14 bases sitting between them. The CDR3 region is CASSLEPGLEQYF. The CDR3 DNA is TGTGCCAGCAGCTTAGAGCCGGGATTGGAGCAGTACTTC.

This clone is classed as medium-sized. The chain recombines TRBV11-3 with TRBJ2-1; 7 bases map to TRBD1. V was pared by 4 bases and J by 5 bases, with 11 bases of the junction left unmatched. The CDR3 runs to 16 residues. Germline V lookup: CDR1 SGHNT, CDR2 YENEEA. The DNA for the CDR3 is TGTGCCAGCAGCTCCTTCGGACAGGCGGTTAACAATGAGCAGTTCTTC. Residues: CASSSFGQAVNNEQFF.

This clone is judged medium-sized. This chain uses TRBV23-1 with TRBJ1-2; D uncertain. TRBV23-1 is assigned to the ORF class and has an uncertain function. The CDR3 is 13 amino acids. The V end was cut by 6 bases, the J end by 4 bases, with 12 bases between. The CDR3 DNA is TGCGCCAGCAGCCTGAGCGGTGGCTATGGCTACACCTTC. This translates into CASSLSGGYGYTF.

The CDR3: CASSFRQGGKPQHF. For the CDR3, the DNA is TGTGCCAGCAGCTTTAGACAGGGTGGGAAGCCCCAGCATTTT. The chain is built from TRBV11-1 and TRBJ1-5; 7 bases agree with TRBD1. This CDR3 spans 14 amino acids. CDR1 is SGHAT, CDR2 FQDESV, per germline (reference sequence). V dropped 3 bases and J dropped 8; count of bases not matched to a gene: 7. Together with reference TRBV11-1 and TRBJ1-5, the CDR3 gives the full variable domain: EAEVAQSPRYKITEKSQAVAFWCDPISGHATLYWYRQILGQGPELLVQFQDESVVDDSQLPKDRFSAERLKGVDSTLKIQPAELGDSAMYLCASSFRQGGKPQHFGDGTRLSIL.

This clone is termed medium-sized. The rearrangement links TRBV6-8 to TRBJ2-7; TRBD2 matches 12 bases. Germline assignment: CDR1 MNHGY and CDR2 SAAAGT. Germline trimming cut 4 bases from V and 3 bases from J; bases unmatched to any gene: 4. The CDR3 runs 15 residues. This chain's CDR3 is CASSSGLAGFYEQYF. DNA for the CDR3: TGTGCCAGCAGTTCGGGACTAGCGGGTTTCTACGAGCAGTACTTC.

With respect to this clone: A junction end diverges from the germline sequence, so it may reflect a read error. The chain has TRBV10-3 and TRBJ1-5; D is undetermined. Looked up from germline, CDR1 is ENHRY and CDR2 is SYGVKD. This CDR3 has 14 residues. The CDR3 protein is CASSEAPENQPQHF. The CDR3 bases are TGTGCCAGCAGTGAGGCGCCTGAAAATCAGCCCCAGCATTTT.

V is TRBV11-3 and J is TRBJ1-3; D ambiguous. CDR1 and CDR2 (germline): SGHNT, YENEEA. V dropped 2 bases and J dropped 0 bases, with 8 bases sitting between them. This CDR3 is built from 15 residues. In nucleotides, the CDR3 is TGTGCCAGCAGCTTAACGCGATACTCTGGAAACACCATATATTTT. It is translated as CASSLTRYSGNTIYF.

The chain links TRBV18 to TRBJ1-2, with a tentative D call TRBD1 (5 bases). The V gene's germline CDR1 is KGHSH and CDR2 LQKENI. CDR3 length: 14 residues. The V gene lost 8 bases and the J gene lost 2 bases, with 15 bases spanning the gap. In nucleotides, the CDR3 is TGTGCCAGCCGGCCAGTGGGGGGAAACTATGGCTACACCTTC. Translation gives CASRPVGGNYGYTF.

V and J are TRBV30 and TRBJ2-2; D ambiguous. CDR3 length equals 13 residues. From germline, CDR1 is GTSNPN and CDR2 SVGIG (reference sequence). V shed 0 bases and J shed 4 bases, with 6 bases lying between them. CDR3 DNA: TGTGCCTGGAGTGTAGGGCTCACCGGGGAGCTGTTTTTT. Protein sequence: CAWSVGLTGELFF.

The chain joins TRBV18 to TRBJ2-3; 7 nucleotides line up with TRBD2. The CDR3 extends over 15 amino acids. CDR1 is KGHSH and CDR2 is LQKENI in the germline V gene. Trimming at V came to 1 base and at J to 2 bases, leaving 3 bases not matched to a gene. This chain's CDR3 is CASSPLAGATDTQYF. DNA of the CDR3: TGTGCCAGCTCACCACTGGCGGGAGCCACAGATACGCAGTATTTT.

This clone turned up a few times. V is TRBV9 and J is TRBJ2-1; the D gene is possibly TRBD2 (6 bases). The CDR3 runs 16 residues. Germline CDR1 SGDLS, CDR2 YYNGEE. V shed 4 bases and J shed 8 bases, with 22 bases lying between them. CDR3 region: CASSLRGAGGGHEQFF. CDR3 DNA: TGTGCCAGCAGCTTAAGAGGGGCCGGGGGAGGCCATGAGCAGTTCTTC.

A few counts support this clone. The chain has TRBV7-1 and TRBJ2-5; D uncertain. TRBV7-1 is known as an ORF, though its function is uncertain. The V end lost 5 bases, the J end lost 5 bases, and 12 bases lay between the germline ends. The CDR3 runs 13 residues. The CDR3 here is CASSLGGMETQYF. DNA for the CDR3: TGTGCCAGCAGCCTCGGTGGGATGGAGACCCAGTACTTC.

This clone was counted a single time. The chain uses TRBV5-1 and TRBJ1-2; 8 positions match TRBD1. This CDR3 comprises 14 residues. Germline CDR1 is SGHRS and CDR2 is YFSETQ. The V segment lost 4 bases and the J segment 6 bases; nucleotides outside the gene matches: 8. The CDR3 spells CASSAHRGRNGYTF. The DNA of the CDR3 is TGCGCCAGCAGCGCCCACAGGGGGAGGAATGGCTACACCTTC.

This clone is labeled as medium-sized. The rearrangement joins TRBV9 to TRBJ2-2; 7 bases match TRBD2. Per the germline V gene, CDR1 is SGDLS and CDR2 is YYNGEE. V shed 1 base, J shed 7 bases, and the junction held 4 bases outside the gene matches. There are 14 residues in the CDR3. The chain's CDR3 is CASSVLAVVGELFF. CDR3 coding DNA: TGTGCCAGCAGCGTACTAGCGGTGGTCGGGGAGCTGTTTTTT.

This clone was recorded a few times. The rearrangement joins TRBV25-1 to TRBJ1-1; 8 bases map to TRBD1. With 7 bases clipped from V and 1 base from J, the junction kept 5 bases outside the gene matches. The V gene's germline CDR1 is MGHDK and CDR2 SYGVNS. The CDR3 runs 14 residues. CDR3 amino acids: CASKGGTGNTEAFF. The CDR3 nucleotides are TGTGCCAGCAAAGGGGGGACAGGGAACACTGAAGCTTTCTTT.

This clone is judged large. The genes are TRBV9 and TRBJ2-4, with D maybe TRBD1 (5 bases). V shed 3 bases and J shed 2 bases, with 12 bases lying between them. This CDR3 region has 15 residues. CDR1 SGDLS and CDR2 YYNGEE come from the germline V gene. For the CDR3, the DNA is TGTGCCAGCAGCGGTGAGCAGGGAACCAAAAACATTCAGTACTTC. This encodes CASSGEQGTKNIQYF.